The 10 T cell receptor beta chains in this list originate from one sample, sequenced in a study of cytomegalovirus exposure and HLA in healthy donors. Using immunoSEQ multiplex PCR, the repertoire was profiled, and TCRdb retains in-frame clones only, with some absent. The table records 250,000 to 300,000 clones, roughly 89% of them present only once. Input material: PBMCs. The receptors here all came from a young woman in good health and CMV-seronegative.

The chain has TRBV29-1 and TRBJ2-5; a possible D gene is TRBD1 (6 bases). Looked up from germline, CDR1 is SQVTM and CDR2 is ANQGSEA. The V gene lost 7 bases and the J gene lost 1 base, with 10 bases spanning the gap. The CDR3 runs 12 residues. The CDR3 DNA is TGCAGCGGGCTGACAGGCCAAGAGACCCAGTACTTC. This encodes CSGLTGQETQYF.

V and J are TRBV30 and TRBJ2-7, with D possibly being TRBD1 (6 bases). CDR1 and CDR2 (germline): GTSNPN, SVGIG (reference sequence). V lost 8 bases and J lost 3, with 20 bases in between. CDR3 size: 14 residues. CDR3 DNA: TGTGCCCGGATGACGAAGGGACATAGCTACGAGCAGTACTTC. Its protein is CARMTKGHSYEQYF.

The chain links TRBV28 to TRBJ2-3; possible D gene TRBD1, 6 bases. CDR3 length: 16 residues. V gave up 4 bases and J gave up 2 bases, with 16 bases separating them. The V gene's germline CDR1 is MDHEN and CDR2 SYDVKM. The CDR3 sequence is CASSSPPGALTDTQYF. The CDR3 DNA reads TGTGCCAGCAGTTCACCCCCAGGGGCACTCACAGATACGCAGTATTTT. The full variable domain, completed using reference TRBV28 and TRBJ2-3, is DVKVTQSSRYLVKRTGEKVFLECVQDMDHENMFWYRQDPGLGLRLIYFSYDVKMKEKGDIPEGYSVSREKKERFSLILESASTNQTSMYLCASSSPPGALTDTQYFGPGTRLTVL.

The chain combines TRBV5-1 with TRBJ2-3; 8 bases line up with TRBD1. Germline V gene sequence: CDR1 SGHRS, CDR2 YFSETQ. The CDR3 covers 15 residues. The V gene end was trimmed by 4 bases and the J gene end by 2 bases; junction bases not matched to a gene: 6. CDR3 residues: CASSRTGIFTDTQYF. CDR3 nucleotides: TGCGCCAGCAGCAGGACAGGGATTTTCACAGATACGCAGTATTTT. Complete variable domain (other parts from reference TRBV5-1 and TRBJ2-3): KAGVTQTPRYLIKTRGQQVTLSCSPISGHRSVSWYQQTPGQGLQFLFEYFSETQRNKGNFPGRFSGRQFSNSRSEMNVSTLELGDSALYLCASSRTGIFTDTQYFGPGTRLTVL.

The rearrangement joins TRBV7-9 to TRBJ1-1; possible D gene TRBD1, 5 bases. Germline CDR1 and CDR2: SEHNR and FQNEAQ (reference sequence). The CDR3 loop spans 17 amino acids. Trimming cost V 2 bases and J 3 bases, with 19 bases left between them. The CDR3 DNA follows: TGTGCCAGCAGCTTACCTTTCGGGGGACGCGTAGACACTGAAGCTTTCTTT. Translated: CASSLPFGGRVDTEAFF. The full variable domain, rest sourced from reference TRBV7-9 and TRBJ1-1, is DTGVSQNPRHKITKRGQNVTFRCDPISEHNRLYWYRQTLGQGPEFLTYFQNEAQLEKSRLLSDRFSAERPKGSFSTLEIQRTEQGDSAMYLCASSLPFGGRVDTEAFFGQGTRLTVV.

In this sample, this clone turned up a few times. The chain carries TRBV6-1 and TRBJ1-5, with TRBD1 matching 7 bases. V lost 6 bases and J lost 6; bases outside the gene matches: 11. Germline lookup yields CDR1 MNHNS and CDR2 SASEGT. This CDR3 has 15 amino acids. The CDR3 spells CASRYTGVGGQPQHF. CDR3 bases: TGTGCCAGCAGATATACAGGGGTTGGCGGTCAGCCCCAGCATTTT.

V usage is TRBV27 and J usage is TRBJ2-7, with 7 bases matching TRBD1. The V segment lost 4 bases and the J segment 3 bases; nucleotides outside the gene matches: 6. CDR1 is MNHEY and CDR2 is SMNVEV in the germline V gene (reference sequence). This CDR3 comprises 14 residues. The CDR3 reads CASSWTGFLYEQYF. The CDR3 nucleotides read TGTGCCAGCAGTTGGACAGGTTTCCTCTACGAGCAGTACTTC.

V and J are TRBV4-1 and TRBJ1-1; 9 nucleotides match TRBD1. Trimming cost V 1 base and J 4 bases; bases outside gene matches: 4. CDR1 is MGHRA, CDR2 YSYEKL, per germline. The CDR3 contains 15 residues. The CDR3 DNA follows: TGCGCCAGCAGCCAAGTACAGGGGGCTATCACTGAAGCTTTCTTT. It codes for CASSQVQGAITEAFF.

J is TRBJ2-3 and V is TRBV7-2; the D is unclear. Germline V CDR1 and CDR2: SGHTA, FQGNSA. The CDR3 extends over 14 amino acids. V lost 5 bases to trimming and J lost 4 bases, with 13 bases between them. In DNA form, the CDR3 reads TGTGCCAGCAGCGCAAGGAGACGCGCAGATACGCAGTATTTT. This encodes CASSARRRADTQYF.

This clone is a singleton in its sample. This chain links TRBV10-3 with TRBJ2-1, with 8 bases matching TRBD1. Germline V gives CDR1 ENHRY, CDR2 SYGVKD. The length of the CDR3 is 14 residues. The V segment lost 10 bases and the J segment 5 bases; nucleotides outside the gene matches: 10. This CDR3 is CATKDRDGDNEQFF. CDR3 nucleotides: TGTGCCACCAAGGACAGGGACGGAGACAATGAGCAGTTCTTC.